The T cell receptor (beta chain) described here comes from a study of T cell changes during pregnancy in multiple sclerosis. Data came from immunoSEQ multiplex PCR; TCRdb stores just in-frame clones and leaves some out. The sample lists 65,000 to 75,000 clones, 80% to 95% occurring once. The length of the CDR3 is 11 residues. V was trimmed by 5 bases and J by 10 bases, leaving 14 bases between them. Germline CDR1 SQVTM, CDR2 ANQGSEA. The clonotype was recovered from a female donor in good health, enrolled as a control in a pregnancy study. This specimen consisted of peripheral blood, obtained after pregnancy. The J gene is TRBJ1-1, the V gene TRBV29-1; D gene uncertain. In nucleotides, the CDR3 is TGCAGCGTTCGGGAAGACGTTGGAGCTTTCTTT. It specifies CSVREDVGAFF.